This T cell receptor beta chain was identified in a study of cytomegalovirus exposure and HLA in healthy donors. Trimming took 7 bases from V and 3 from J, leaving 15 bases between them. This CDR3 spans 14 amino acids. Germline V CDR1 and CDR2: SNHLY, FYNNEI. The protocol was immunoSEQ multiplex PCR, while the TCRdb copy is restricted to in-frame clones and leaves out a portion. The table has over 100,000 clones, 85% to 90% seen once. This chain uses TRBV2 with TRBJ2-5, with a possible D match to TRBD1 (5 bases). Sequencing was done on a sample of PBMCs. This TCR was sampled from a woman between 18 and 30 years old in good health and CMV-seronegative. DNA for the CDR3: TGTGCCAGCACAGGGCCCAGGGCAAAAGAGACCCAGTACTTC. Protein: CASTGPRAKETQYF. The full variable domain, completed using reference TRBV2 and TRBJ2-5, is EPEVTQTPSHQVTQMGQEVILRCVPISNHLYFYWYRQILGQKVEFLVSFYNNEISEKSEIFDDQFSVERPDGSNFTLKIRSTKLEDSAMYFCASTGPRAKETQYFGPGTRLLVL.